The 20 T cell receptor beta chains reported below all come from one sample, sequenced in a study of T cell responses to AZD1222 COVID-19 vaccine. Measured with immunoSEQ multiplex PCR; TCRdb has only the in-frame clones, and not every one. The sample holds 100,000 to 150,000 clones, about 87% seen once. Here the sequenced sample was peripheral blood, taken on day 0 of AZD1222 vaccination. All receptors derive from an adult in good health.

The V call is TRBV6-5, the J call TRBJ1-2, with a possible D match to TRBD1 (6 bases). The germline CDR1 and CDR2 sequences are MNHEY and SVGAGI. V lost 6 bases and J lost 5, with 13 bases in between. The CDR3 consists of 13 residues. For the CDR3, the DNA is TGTGCCAGCAGAGGGGGAAGGGGGTATGGCTACACCTTC. Amino acids: CASRGGRGYGYTF.

The chain joins TRBV6-5 to TRBJ1-4, with D perhaps matching TRBD1 (5 bases). The V end lost 4 bases, the J end lost 6 bases, and 15 bases lay between the germline ends. The CDR3 is 15 residues long. CDR1 and CDR2 (germline): MNHEY, SVGAGI. Written as DNA, the CDR3 is TGTGCCAGCAGTTCAACAGGAACACCGGATGAAAAACTGTTTTTT. Translating gives CASSSTGTPDEKLFF.

V usage is TRBV27 and J usage is TRBJ2-4; 14 bases map to TRBD2. With 8 bases clipped from V and 3 bases from J, the junction kept 12 bases outside the gene matches. The length of the CDR3 is 18 residues. Germline V CDR1 and CDR2: MNHEY, SMNVEV (reference sequence). This chain's CDR3 is CASFGGTSGRGYKNIQYF. The CDR3 bases are TGTGCCAGCTTCGGTGGGACTAGCGGGAGAGGGTACAAAAACATTCAGTACTTC.

The rearrangement uses TRBV7-8 and TRBJ1-5, with D hard to call. The V and J ends lost 1 base and 7 bases respectively, with 5 bases between them. This CDR3 is 12 amino acids long. Germline V gives CDR1 SGHVS, CDR2 FQNEAQ. DNA for the CDR3: TGTGCCAGCAGCTTAGAAGGCCAGCCCCAGCATTTT. It translates to CASSLEGQPQHF.

The chain has TRBV24-1 and TRBJ1-4, with no clear D. Trimming pared 4 bases from V and 7 bases from J, leaving 6 bases between. This CDR3 spans 12 amino acids. Germline V lookup: CDR1 KGHDR, CDR2 SFDVKD. The CDR3 spells CATSDPAEKLFF. CDR3 bases: TGTGCCACCAGTGACCCCGCTGAAAAACTGTTTTTT.

This clone was counted between two and nine times. The J gene is TRBJ1-2, the V gene TRBV21-1. TRBV21-1 is a known pseudogene. This CDR3 contains 19 residues. DNA of the CDR3: TGTGCCAGCAGGAAAAAAGGGGAGCTGGGATCCGATTCCAACTATGGCTACACCTTC. It translates to CASRKKGELGSDSNYGYTF.

In DNA form, the CDR3 reads TGTGCCAGTAGTCCCCCTGGAGCTGAAGCTTTCTTT. It is translated as CASSPPGAEAFF. The chain is built from TRBV19 and TRBJ1-1, with D unclear. The germline CDR1 and CDR2 sequences are LNHDA and SQIVND (reference sequence). The CDR3 runs to 12 residues. V lost 5 bases and J lost 6, with 10 bases in between.

The chain employs TRBV5-6 and TRBJ2-5, with 10 positions matching TRBD1. Germline V gene data show CDR1 as SGHDT and CDR2 as YYEEEE. V was pared by 5 bases and J by 5 bases, with 6 bases of the junction left unmatched. The CDR3 loop spans 14 amino acids. The CDR3 spells CASSQTGGEETQYF. CDR3 nucleotide sequence: TGTGCCAGCAGTCAGACAGGGGGCGAGGAGACCCAGTACTTC. Full variable domain (rest looked up from reference TRBV5-6 and TRBJ2-5): DAGVTQSPTHLIKTRGQQVTLRCSPKSGHDTVSWYQQALGQGPQFIFQYYEEEERQRGNFPDRFSGHQFPNYSSELNVNALLLGDSALYLCASSQTGGEETQYFGPGTRLLVL.

The rearrangement joins TRBV19 to TRBJ1-6, with D possibly being TRBD1 (6 bases). Per germline, CDR1 LNHDA and CDR2 SQIVND (reference sequence). The CDR3 is 13 residues long. V dropped 4 bases and J dropped 8 bases, with 9 bases sitting between them. Here the CDR3 reads CASSNRDYSPLHF. CDR3 in DNA: TGTGCCAGTAGTAACAGGGATTATTCACCCCTCCACTTT.

This clone was recorded only once. The chain recombines TRBV27 with TRBJ2-7; 10 positions agree with TRBD1. The CDR3 extends over 14 amino acids. The germline gives CDR1 MNHEY, CDR2 SMNVEV (reference sequence). The ends lost 8 bases at V and 5 bases at J; junction bases unmatched: 9. CDR3 nucleotides: TGTGCCAGCTCATCCCCCGGGACAGGGGACGAGCAGTACTTC. Translated: CASSSPGTGDEQYF.

The rearrangement uses TRBV9 and TRBJ1-6, with 7 bases matching TRBD1. The CDR3 is 17 amino acids. The germline V gene encodes CDR1 SGDLS and CDR2 YYNGEE. The junction had 13 bases not matched to a gene; V was cut back by 0 bases and J by 10 bases. In DNA, the CDR3 is TGTGCCAGCAGCGTAGATCCGGCAGGGGGAGGCAGATCACCCCTCCACTTT. It codes for CASSVDPAGGGRSPLHF.

The chain is built from TRBV5-8 and TRBJ2-1, with 15 nucleotides matching TRBD2. The germline CDR1 and CDR2 sequences are SGHTS and YDEGEE. This CDR3 is 17 amino acids long. Trimming removed 4 bases from V and 4 bases from J; junction bases left unmatched: 6. CDR3 amino acids: CASSTGLAGGYYNEQFF. As DNA, the CDR3 is TGTGCCAGCAGCACCGGACTAGCGGGAGGGTATTACAATGAGCAGTTCTTC.

This clone was seen just once. This chain uses TRBV7-9 with TRBJ1-3, with D possibly TRBD1 on 5 matching bases. Germline V lookup: CDR1 SEHNR, CDR2 FQNEAQ (reference sequence). V shed 4 bases and J shed 1 base, with 17 bases lying between them. This CDR3 spans 17 amino acids. This CDR3 is CASSSYDLAGSGNTIYF. CDR3 nucleotides: TGTGCCAGCAGCTCTTACGATCTAGCAGGGTCTGGAAACACCATATATTTT.

The chain joins TRBV5-6 to TRBJ2-3, with 8 bases identical to TRBD2. CDR1 and CDR2 (germline): SGHDT, YYEEEE. The CDR3 is 15 amino acids. V shed 2 bases and J 3 bases; nucleotides not matched to a gene: 5. The CDR3 loop reads CASSFAGGTTDTQYF. DNA of the CDR3: TGTGCCAGCAGCTTTGCGGGGGGCACGACAGATACGCAGTATTTT.

This rearrangement joins TRBV6-2 or TRBV6-3 to TRBJ1-4, with a weak D call TRBD1 (5 bases). The CDR3 length is 15 residues. Per germline, CDR1 MNHEY and CDR2 SVGEGT. V was pared by 4 bases and J by 8 bases, with 17 bases between. CDR3 sequence (DNA): TGTGCCAGCAGTTTCCCCGGGACCCTCGGGGAAAAACTGTTTTTT. This codes for CASSFPGTLGEKLFF.

This clone was seen a handful of times. The V gene is TRBV19, the J gene TRBJ2-3; D gene unclear. The CDR3 extends over 12 amino acids. Deletions cut 6 bases from V and 9 bases from J, with 13 bases between. Germline V CDR1 and CDR2: LNHDA, SQIVND (reference sequence). CDR3 sequence reads: CASSPTQGTQYF. CDR3 bases: TGTGCCAGTAGCCCGACACAAGGGACGCAGTATTTT. The variable domain in full, with the rest retrieved from reference TRBV19 and TRBJ2-3, is DGGITQSPKYLFRKEGQNVTLSCEQNLNHDAMYWYRQDPGQGLRLIYYSQIVNDFQKGDIAEGYSVSREKKESFPLTVTSAQKNPTAFYLCASSPTQGTQYFGPGTRLTVL.

CDR3 protein: CASSSMTSGTDTQYF. The CDR3 nucleotides read TGTGCCAGCAGCTCAATGACTAGCGGCACAGATACGCAGTATTTT. The V call is TRBV7-8, the J call TRBJ2-3, with 8 bases matching TRBD2. Germline CDR1 reads SGHVS; CDR2 reads FQNEAQ. This CDR3 has 15 amino acids. V was pared by 4 bases and J by 1 base, with 4 bases of the junction left unmatched.

V usage is TRBV24-1 and J usage is TRBJ2-3, with TRBD1 matching over 8 bases. The germline gives CDR1 KGHDR, CDR2 SFDVKD. J was trimmed by 5 bases and V by 3 bases; bases with no gene match: 9. The CDR3 is 16 amino acids. The chain's CDR3 is CATSDARQGIGDTQYF. The CDR3 DNA reads TGTGCCACCAGTGATGCCCGACAGGGGATTGGAGATACGCAGTATTTT.

The chain joins TRBV28 to TRBJ2-7; 11 bases are a match to TRBD2. Germline-derived CDR1 and CDR2 are MDHEN and SYDVKM. The CDR3 consists of 17 residues. The V gene end was trimmed by 5 bases and the J gene end by 3 bases; junction bases not matched to a gene: 12. The CDR3 loop is CASSHPLRLAGIYEQYF. The CDR3 DNA reads as TGTGCCAGCAGTCACCCCCTTAGACTAGCGGGGATCTACGAGCAGTACTTC.

This clone has a handful of counts. The CDR3: CASSVNRAGANVLTF. Written as DNA, the CDR3 is TGTGCCAGCAGCGTAAACAGGGCGGGGGCCAACGTCCTGACTTTC. The rearrangement uses TRBV9 and TRBJ2-6; possible D gene TRBD1, 6 bases. Germline V gene data show CDR1 as SGDLS and CDR2 as YYNGEE. V shed 1 base and J shed 4 bases, with 9 bases lying between them. CDR3 length: 15 amino acids.